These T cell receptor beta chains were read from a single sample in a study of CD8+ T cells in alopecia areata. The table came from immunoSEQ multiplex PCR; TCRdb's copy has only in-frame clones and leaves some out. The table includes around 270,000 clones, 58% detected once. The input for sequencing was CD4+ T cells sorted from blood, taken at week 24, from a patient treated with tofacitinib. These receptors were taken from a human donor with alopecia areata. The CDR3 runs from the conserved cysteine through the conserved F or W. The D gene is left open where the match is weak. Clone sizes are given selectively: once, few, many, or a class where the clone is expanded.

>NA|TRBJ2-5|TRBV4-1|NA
CASSQSHRGAGGKETQYF
TGCGCCAGCAGCCAAAGCCACCGGGGGGCGGGCGGAAAGGAGACCCAGTACTTC
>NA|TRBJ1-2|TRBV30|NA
CAWSVDWAGNYGYTF
TGTGCCTGGAGTGTAGACTGGGCAGGGAACTATGGCTACACCTTC
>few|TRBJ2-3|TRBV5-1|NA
CASSLDLGRVPYF
TGCGCCAGCAGCTTGGATCTTGGACGTGTGCCGTATTTT
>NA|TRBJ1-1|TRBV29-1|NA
CSVIRTANTEAFF
TGCAGCGTTATACGGACAGCCAACACTGAAGCTTTCTTT
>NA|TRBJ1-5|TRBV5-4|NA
CASSVDSNQPQHF
TGTGCCAGCAGCGTTGACAGCAATCAGCCCCAGCATTTT
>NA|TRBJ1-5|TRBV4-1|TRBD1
CASSQGDRESWPQHF
TGCGCCAGCAGCCAAGGGGACAGGGAGTCTTGGCCCCAGCATTTT
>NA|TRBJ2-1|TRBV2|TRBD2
CASGESGEEQFF
TGTGCCAGCGGCGAGAGCGGGGAGGAGCAGTTCTTC
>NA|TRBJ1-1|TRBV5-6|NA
CASSWGRESTEAFF
TGTGCCAGCAGCTGGGGTAGGGAATCGACTGAAGCTTTCTTT
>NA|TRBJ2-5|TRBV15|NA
CATSSPREGQETQYF
TGTGCCACCAGCAGTCCCAGGGAAGGGCAAGAGACCCAGTACTTC
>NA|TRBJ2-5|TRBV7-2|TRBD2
CASSSQGLAGRETQYF
TGTGCCAGCAGCTCGCAGGGACTAGCGGGGCGGGAGACCCAGTACTTC
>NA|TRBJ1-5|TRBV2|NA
CASSVAQVSNQPQHF
TGTGCCAGCAGTGTGGCCCAGGTTAGCAATCAGCCCCAGCATTTT
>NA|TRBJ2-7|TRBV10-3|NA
CAIRPTKEGDGAEQYF
TGTGCCATCAGACCCACCAAGGAGGGCGACGGAGCCGAGCAGTACTTC
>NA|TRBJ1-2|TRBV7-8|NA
CASSPGRDFTRYTF
TGTGCCAGCAGCCCGGGCCGGGATTTTACTCGCTACACCTTC
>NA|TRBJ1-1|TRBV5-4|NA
CASSFGGRNTEAFF
TGTGCCAGCAGCTTCGGGGGTAGGAACACTGAAGCTTTCTTT
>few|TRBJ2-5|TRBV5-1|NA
CASSQDGGTQETQYF
TGCGCCAGCAGTCAGGACGGGGGAACTCAAGAGACCCAGTACTTC
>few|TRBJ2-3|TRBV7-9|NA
CASSRTDTQYF
TGTGCCAGCAGCCGCACAGATACGCAGTATTTT
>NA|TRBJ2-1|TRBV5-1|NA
CASSLTGDPYNEQFF
TGCGCCAGCAGCTTAACGGGGGACCCCTACAATGAGCAGTTCTTC
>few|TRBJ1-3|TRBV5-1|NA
CASSSDLSSGNTIYF
TGCGCCAGCAGCTCGGACCTTAGCTCTGGAAACACCATATATTTT
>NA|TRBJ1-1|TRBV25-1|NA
CASSEYNMLYPEAFF
TGTGCCAGCAGTGAATATAATATGTTATACCCAGAAGCTTTCTTT
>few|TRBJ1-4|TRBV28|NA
CASSLPATNEKLFF
TGTGCCAGCAGTCTACCAGCAACTAATGAAAAACTGTTTTTT
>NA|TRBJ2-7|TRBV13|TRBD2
CASPRLAGGPPSNEQYF
TGTGCCAGCCCGAGACTAGCGGGGGGGCCCCCATCCAACGAGCAGTACTTC
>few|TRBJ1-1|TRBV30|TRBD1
CAWIPLRTGGTEAFF
TGTGCCTGGATTCCTCTAAGGACAGGTGGGACTGAAGCTTTCTTT
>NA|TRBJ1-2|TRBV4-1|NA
CASSQATGFNSLF
TGCGCCAGCAGCCAAGCGACAGGTTTCAACTCGCTCTTC
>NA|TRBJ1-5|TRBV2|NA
CATTTSSNQPQHF
TGTGCCACCACGACAAGTAGCAATCAGCCCCAGCATTTT